The clone carrying this T cell receptor (beta chain) was seen only a few times. Its antigen is not known. This entry is derived from a study of OX40 agonist ivuxolimab in advanced cancers. Study summary: Dose-escalation patients were diagnosed with hepatocellular carcinoma, melanoma, renal cell cancer or head and neck cancer. General study points: By week 6 at 0.1 to 3.0 mg/kg, blood CD4+ and CD8+ T cells had expanded clonally. In a subset of nonresponders, normalized T-cell clonal expansion was also low.

Sequencing was performed with immunoSEQ multiplex PCR; in TCRdb, only in-frame clones are kept and a portion is missing. The sample shows about 86,000 clones, roughly 89% of them seen only once. V lost 4 bases to trimming and J lost 3 bases, with 10 bases between them. The germline V gene encodes CDR1 MNHEY and CDR2 SVGAGI. The CDR3 loop spans 14 amino acids. This sequence joins TRBV6-5 and TRBJ2-1; TRBD1 might be the D (5 bases). The specimen comprised CD4+ or CD8+ T cells sorted from blood, sampled in a trial of the OX40 agonist ivuxolimab. This clonotype was obtained from an adult with an advanced solid tumor such as melanoma, head and neck, liver or kidney cancer. Written as DNA, the CDR3 is TGTGCCAGCAGTTCTGGTACAGGCTACAATGAGCAGTTCTTC. It translates to CASSSGTGYNEQFF.